One sample yielded the 5 T cell receptor beta chains listed below, sequenced in a study of shared clonotypes between healthy human individuals (dated by TCRdb to between 2020 and 2021). Libraries were built with the immunoSEQ multiplex PCR assay. TCRdb's version of the immuneACCESS table is confined to in-frame rearrangements and falls short of the full clone set. An unresolved V gene accounts for under half of the shortfall where checked; the remainder is of unknown origin. The sample table shows about 2.3 million clones, and approximately 95% are seen once. The ten largest make up roughly 0.36% of the sample. Sequencing was done on a sample of naive CD4+ T cells from PBMCs. The cell subset or site label, read with the paper, signifies: CD45RA+ positively selected. These receptors were collected from a man between 18 and 29 years old in good health. Some clones in this sample may be carry-over from other donors' samples.

Comment on this clone: Within the sample, other DNA sequences also encode this same CDR3. V and J are TRBV15 and TRBJ2-3, with no clear D. This CDR3 is 13 amino acids long. Per germline, CDR1 LNHNV and CDR2 YYDKDF (reference sequence). Trimming removed 0 bases at V and 6 bases at J, with 7 bases between. CDR3 in DNA: TGTGCCACCAGCAGAGATCCCTCCGATACGCAGTATTTT. Translation gives CATSRDPSDTQYF.

The V call is TRBV5-1, the J call TRBJ2-3, with 8 bases lining up with TRBD2. The V segment lost 0 bases and the J segment 6 bases; nucleotides outside the gene matches: 6. CDR1 SGHRS and CDR2 YFSETQ come from the germline V gene. The CDR3 is made up of 15 amino acids. CDR3 bases: TGCGCCAGCAGCTTGGCGGGAGGGGTCGGGGATACGCAGTATTTT. Amino acids: CASSLAGGVGDTQYF.

This clone was observed once. J is TRBJ1-1 and V is TRBV19, with 8 bases identical to TRBD1. Unmatched junction bases numbered 15, after V lost 8 bases and J lost 4 bases. Looked up from germline, CDR1 is LNHDA and CDR2 is SQIVND (reference sequence). This CDR3 has 16 residues. CDR3 nucleotides: TGTGCCAGTGGGGGCCAGGGGGCGGTTAGGGGCACTGAAGCTTTCTTT. It translates to CASGGQGAVRGTEAFF.

This chain links TRBV7-8 with TRBJ2-1, with D unclear. The germline V and J ends were trimmed by 5 bases and 8 bases, with 13 bases remaining between them. Germline V lookup: CDR1 SGHVS, CDR2 FQNEAQ. The CDR3 is 13 amino acids. CDR3 protein: CASSPPDRYEQFF. In nucleotides, the CDR3 is TGTGCCAGCAGCCCCCCGGACCGATATGAGCAGTTCTTC.

This clone showed up just once. This chain uses TRBV25-1 with TRBJ2-1; 7 positions agree with TRBD2. V was clipped by 5 bases and J by 6 bases; unmatched bases: 10. This CDR3 has 15 amino acids. Germline CDR1 is MGHDK and CDR2 is SYGVNS. The CDR3 is CASSREASGTNEQFF. The CDR3 DNA reads TGTGCCAGCAGTAGAGAGGCTAGCGGCACCAATGAGCAGTTCTTC.